Shown below are 20 T cell receptor beta chains from a single sample sequenced in a study of shared clonotypes between healthy human individuals (TCRdb year 2020). Library prep was done by the immunoSEQ multiplex PCR assay. TCRdb obtained this table from immuneACCESS and retained in-frame rearrangements with V and J assigned. These tables miss some clones; where compared with another copy, unresolved V genes account for less than half of the shortfall, and the remainder is unexplained. The sample table records hundreds of thousands of clones; 74% of these occur just once. Roughly 1.7% of the sample belongs to the ten largest clones. The sample consisted of memory CD4+ T cells sorted from blood. The cell subset or site label on this specimen signifies: CD45RA-negative fraction. These TCRs come from a woman aged 25 to 39 in good health.

This clone has only one observation. The chain employs TRBV28 and TRBJ1-2, with D perhaps matching TRBD1 (5 bases). Germline CDR1 reads MDHEN; CDR2 reads SYDVKM. V was shortened by 2 bases and J by 2 bases, with 9 bases between the two germline ends. The CDR3 has 14 residues. In nucleotides, the CDR3 is TGTGCCAGCAGTTTAATAGGGGAAAACTATGGCTACACCTTC. This sequence encodes CASSLIGENYGYTF.

Of note for this clone: Other DNA sequences of this sample code for an identical CDR3. CDR3 sequence: CAISESTGANEKLFF. In DNA, the CDR3 is TGTGCCATCAGTGAGTCGACAGGGGCTAATGAAAAACTGTTTTTT. V is TRBV10-3 and J is TRBJ1-4; 8 positions agree with TRBD1. The germline V gene encodes CDR1 ENHRY and CDR2 SYGVKD. The CDR3 loop spans 15 amino acids. Trimming took 0 bases from V and 3 from J; bases not matched to a gene: 0.

The chain carries TRBV5-5 and TRBJ2-5; no reliable D call. The CDR3 is made up of 14 amino acids. CDR1 SGHKS and CDR2 YYEKEE come from the germline V gene (reference sequence). Trimming cost V 2 bases and J 5 bases, with 13 bases left between them. In nucleotides, the CDR3 is TGTGCCAGCAGCTTAGGTGAATTAACGGAGACCCAGTACTTC. Translating it yields CASSLGELTETQYF.

V is TRBV5-1 and J is TRBJ1-4; D unclear. CDR1 and CDR2 (germline): SGHRS, YFSETQ. V was shortened by 0 bases and J by 4 bases, with 13 bases between the two germline ends. The CDR3 loop spans 16 amino acids. The CDR3 is CASSLGQVGFNEKLFF. The CDR3, as DNA: TGCGCCAGCAGCTTGGGACAAGTGGGCTTTAATGAAAAACTGTTTTTT. The complete variable domain, with remaining parts taken from reference TRBV5-1 and TRBJ1-4, reads KAGVTQTPRYLIKTRGQQVTLSCSPISGHRSVSWYQQTPGQGLQFLFEYFSETQRNKGNFPGRFSGRQFSNSRSEMNVSTLELGDSALYLCASSLGQVGFNEKLFFGSGTQLSVL.

The V and J genes are TRBV28 and TRBJ2-7; no reliable D call. V shed 3 bases and J shed 1 base, with 13 bases lying between them. This CDR3 comprises 15 residues. Germline loops: CDR1 MDHEN, CDR2 SYDVKM. CDR3 region: CASSLSRTASYEQYF. The CDR3 nucleotides are TGTGCCAGCAGTTTGTCACGGACGGCGTCCTACGAGCAGTACTTC. Based on the CDR3 plus reference TRBV28 and TRBJ2-7, the full variable domain is DVKVTQSSRYLVKRTGEKVFLECVQDMDHENMFWYRQDPGLGLRLIYFSYDVKMKEKGDIPEGYSVSREKKERFSLILESASTNQTSMYLCASSLSRTASYEQYFGPGTRLTVT.

To note about this clone: This sequence may be a read error, since a much larger clone differs from it by one base. This sample includes further DNA sequences coding for the same CDR3. The gene calls are TRBV5-1 and TRBJ2-1; no firm D call. There are 15 residues in the CDR3. Trimming removed 0 bases at V and 0 bases at J, with 7 bases between. CDR1 and CDR2 (germline): SGHRS, YFSETQ. The CDR3 here is CASSLDRSSYNEQFF. The CDR3 bases are TGCGCCAGCAGCTTGGACCGGAGCTCCTACAATGAGCAGTTCTTC. Full variable domain (outside the CDR3, taken from reference TRBV5-1 and TRBJ2-1): KAGVTQTPRYLIKTRGQQVTLSCSPISGHRSVSWYQQTPGQGLQFLFEYFSETQRNKGNFPGRFSGRQFSNSRSEMNVSTLELGDSALYLCASSLDRSSYNEQFFGPGTRLTVL.

The V and J genes are TRBV19 and TRBJ2-3; D is unclear. Germline CDR1 is LNHDA and CDR2 is SQIVND (reference sequence). The length of the CDR3 is 14 residues. V gave up 1 base and J gave up 4 bases, with 9 bases separating them. The CDR3 coding sequence is TGTGCCAGTAGTATAGGCCCCGGCCCAGATACGCAGTATTTT. It codes for CASSIGPGPDTQYF. The full variable domain, rest sourced from reference TRBV19 and TRBJ2-3, is DGGITQSPKYLFRKEGQNVTLSCEQNLNHDAMYWYRQDPGQGLRLIYYSQIVNDFQKGDIAEGYSVSREKKESFPLTVTSAQKNPTAFYLCASSIGPGPDTQYFGPGTRLTVL.

This clone was seen a single time. The rearrangement uses TRBV11-1 and TRBJ1-1; no firm D call. The germline V gene encodes CDR1 SGHAT and CDR2 FQDESV (reference sequence). The CDR3 spans 14 residues. V gave up 6 bases and J gave up 1 base, with 12 bases separating them. DNA for the CDR3: TGTGCCAGCAGTCCTACGCGGGGGAACACTGAAGCTTTCTTT. This translates into CASSPTRGNTEAFF.

This clone was counted once. The rearrangement joins TRBV6-5 to TRBJ2-3; D possibly matches TRBD1 or TRBD2 (5 bases each). The CDR3 covers 13 residues. The V gene's germline CDR1 is MNHEY and CDR2 SVGAGI. V dropped 2 bases and J dropped 6 bases, with 9 bases sitting between them. This CDR3 is CASSYGTPDTQYF. DNA of the CDR3: TGTGCCAGCAGTTACGGGACCCCTGATACGCAGTATTTT.

This rearrangement joins TRBV9 to TRBJ2-1; D may be TRBD2 (5 bases). V was pared by 4 bases and J by 9 bases, with 23 bases between. The germline gives CDR1 SGDLS, CDR2 YYNGEE. The CDR3 length is 16 residues. The CDR3 region is CASSSQLVFGRGEQFF. The DNA for the CDR3 is TGTGCCAGCAGCTCGCAACTAGTTTTCGGTCGAGGTGAGCAGTTCTTC.

The rearrangement uses TRBV7-9 and TRBJ2-7, with 12 bases fitting TRBD2. The length of the CDR3 is 15 residues. Germline CDR1 and CDR2: SEHNR and FQNEAQ (reference sequence). J was trimmed by 7 bases and V by 5 bases; bases with no gene match: 9. The CDR3: CASSPSGLAGWEQYF. CDR3 in DNA: TGTGCCAGCAGCCCCTCCGGACTAGCGGGATGGGAGCAGTACTTC. The whole variable domain, filled in from reference TRBV7-9 and TRBJ2-7, reads DTGVSQNPRHKITKRGQNVTFRCDPISEHNRLYWYRQTLGQGPEFLTYFQNEAQLEKSRLLSDRFSAERPKGSFSTLEIQRTEQGDSAMYLCASSPSGLAGWEQYFGPGTRLTVT.

The chain recombines TRBV4-1 with TRBJ2-1, with D maybe TRBD2 (6 bases). The length of the CDR3 is 16 residues. V was pared by 0 bases and J by 2 bases, with 11 bases between. The germline CDR1 and CDR2 sequences are MGHRA and YSYEKL. The CDR3 is CASSQEPGVAYNEQFF. The CDR3 DNA reads as TGCGCCAGCAGCCAAGAGCCGGGGGTGGCCTACAATGAGCAGTTCTTC.

There are a few counts of this clone. The chain uses TRBV5-1 and TRBJ1-2; the D gene is possibly TRBD1 (6 bases). Trimming shortened V by 3 bases and J by 6 bases, and 15 bases separated the two germline ends. The CDR3 length is 14 residues. Germline V gene data show CDR1 as SGHRS and CDR2 as YFSETQ. In DNA form, the CDR3 reads TGCGCCAGCAGCTCGGGACAATTAGTCGATGGCTACACCTTC. This gives the protein CASSSGQLVDGYTF.

The chain has TRBV9 and TRBJ2-7; 11 bases fit TRBD2. This CDR3 spans 17 amino acids. Losses at the gene ends were 4 bases for V and 5 bases for J; bases not matched to a gene: 14. Looked up from germline, CDR1 is SGDLS and CDR2 is YYNGEE. The CDR3 sequence: CASSPGWISGRAHEQYF. CDR3 sequence (DNA): TGTGCCAGCAGCCCCGGCTGGATTAGCGGGAGGGCCCACGAGCAGTACTTC.

J is TRBJ2-5 and V is TRBV28, with 9 bases that match TRBD1. The CDR3 covers 18 residues. Germline CDR1 and CDR2: MDHEN and SYDVKM. The V gene end was trimmed by 3 bases and the J gene end by 5 bases; junction bases not matched to a gene: 16. The CDR3 here is CASSFSAPGQGYGETQYF. The CDR3 nucleotides read TGTGCCAGCAGTTTCTCCGCCCCGGGACAGGGATACGGGGAGACCCAGTACTTC.

About this clone: The same CDR3 is also encoded by other DNA sequences in this sample. The rearrangement joins TRBV19 to TRBJ1-3, with D possibly being TRBD1 (6 bases). Germline assignment: CDR1 LNHDA and CDR2 SQIVND (reference sequence). The length of the CDR3 is 14 residues. The ends were cut back, 1 base at V and 2 bases at J, with 6 bases in the middle. CDR3 sequence (DNA): TGTGCCAGTAGTATAGGGACAGCTGGAAACACCATATATTTT. Its protein is CASSIGTAGNTIYF.

CDR3 bases: TGTGCCAGCAGCTCCAGCGGGGGACTAGCGGATACAGATACGCAGTATTTT. Translating it yields CASSSSGGLADTDTQYF. The chain employs TRBV5-4 and TRBJ2-3; 11 nucleotides align to TRBD2. V shed 3 bases, J shed 3 bases, and the junction held 9 bases outside the gene matches. Germline V gives CDR1 SGHNT, CDR2 YYREEE (reference sequence). The length of the CDR3 is 17 residues.

V is TRBV25-1 and J is TRBJ2-2; TRBD1 is a possible D gene (5 bases). The CDR3 is made up of 14 amino acids. Germline V lookup: CDR1 MGHDK, CDR2 SYGVNS. The V gene lost 2 bases and the J gene lost 4 bases, with 8 bases spanning the gap. Here the CDR3 reads CASSERTRTGELFF. The CDR3 nucleotides read TGTGCCAGCAGTGAAAGGACACGCACCGGGGAGCTGTTTTTT.

The chain has TRBV19 and TRBJ2-1; D gene ambiguous. CDR1 is LNHDA and CDR2 is SQIVND in the germline V gene (reference sequence). CDR3 size: 14 residues. V lost 0 bases, J lost 11 bases, and 14 bases lay in between. CDR3 region: CASSIDGSERQQFF. CDR3 DNA: TGTGCCAGTAGTATAGATGGTTCGGAGCGTCAGCAGTTCTTC.

The CDR3, as DNA: TGTGCCATGGAGTGGCTTACTTACAATGAGCAGTTCTTC. Protein sequence: CAMEWLTYNEQFF. This chain connects TRBV5-4 to TRBJ2-1, with no clear D. Germline V gives CDR1 SGHNT, CDR2 YYREEE (reference sequence). The V and J ends lost 9 bases and 4 bases respectively, with 14 bases between them. This CDR3 spans 13 amino acids.